Following are 24 T cell receptor beta chains from one sample sequenced in a study of shared clonotypes between healthy human individuals. TCRdb keeps only in-frame clones here, not all; method: immunoSEQ multiplex PCR. This table has some 2 million clones, roughly 95% appearing once. Specimen: naive CD4+ T cells sorted from blood. Subset: CD45RA+ positively selected. These receptors all stem from a young man in good health.

This clone has just a few counts. This chain joins TRBV7-9 and TRBJ2-2; D is undetermined. Germline lookup yields CDR1 SEHNR and CDR2 FQNEAQ (reference sequence). The CDR3 loop spans 17 amino acids. V was trimmed by 1 base and J by 5 bases, leaving 17 bases between them. CDR3 protein: CASSLGRQVSGTGELFF. The CDR3, as DNA: TGTGCCAGCAGCTTAGGGCGTCAGGTTTCTGGAACCGGGGAGCTGTTTTTT.

The chain couples TRBV5-1 to TRBJ2-3; D perhaps matches TRBD1 (6 bases). CDR1 SGHRS and CDR2 YFSETQ come from the germline V gene. The CDR3 runs 14 residues. V gave up 4 bases and J gave up 2 bases, with 11 bases separating them. CDR3 DNA: TGCGCCAGCAGCCCGGGACACATCACAGATACGCAGTATTTT. As protein: CASSPGHITDTQYF.

This chain uses TRBV5-1 with TRBJ1-6; D not certain. Germline V gene sequence: CDR1 SGHRS, CDR2 YFSETQ. Trimming took off 4 bases at V and 8 bases at J, with 13 bases between the two ends. The CDR3 consists of 14 residues. CDR3 DNA sequence: TGCGCCAGCAGCCGGAGGACGGTCGATTCACCCCTCCACTTT. It yields the protein CASSRRTVDSPLHF.

This clone has only one observation. The V gene is TRBV4-3, the J gene TRBJ2-7, with D possibly called TRBD1 or TRBD2 (6 bases each). Trimming removed 4 bases at V and 3 bases at J, with 16 bases between. The CDR3 has 15 residues. CDR1 and CDR2 from the germline V gene are LGHNA and YSLEER. CDR3: CASSRGLGGGYEQYF. The CDR3 coding sequence is TGCGCCAGCAGCCGCGGACTCGGGGGCGGCTACGAGCAGTACTTC.

As for this clone: Other DNA sequences in the sample encode the same CDR3. This chain links TRBV30 with TRBJ1-5; D might be TRBD1 (5 bases). The CDR3 has 14 residues. V gave up 2 bases and J gave up 2 bases, with 10 bases separating them. Germline CDR1 and CDR2: GTSNPN and SVGIG (reference sequence). CDR3 nucleotides: TGTGCCTGGAGTAGTCAGGGAGGCAATCAGCCCCAGCATTTT. This gives the protein CAWSSQGGNQPQHF.

This chain connects TRBV19 to TRBJ1-1, with D hard to call. CDR1 LNHDA and CDR2 SQIVND come from the germline V gene (reference sequence). The V gene lost 5 bases and the J gene lost 1 base, with 8 bases spanning the gap. The CDR3 length is 13 residues. CDR3 DNA: TGTGCCAGTAGTGACGCTTCGAACACTGAAGCTTTCTTT. Translated, it gives CASSDASNTEAFF.

Remarks on this clone: One junction end does not reproduce the germline sequence, and a read error may be involved. The rearrangement uses TRBV7-7 and TRBJ2-7; 9 bases map to TRBD2. CDR3 length: 15 amino acids. Germline values: CDR1 SSHAT, CDR2 FNYEAQ (reference sequence). Here the CDR3 reads CASSAGVAGDREQYF. Written as DNA, the CDR3 is TGTGCTAGCAGCGCCGGGGTAGCGGGAGATCGCGAGCAGTACTTC.

As to this clone: The sample has other DNA sequences that encode this CDR3 too. CDR3 sequence (DNA): TGTGCCAGCTCCCTCGGGACTAGCGGGACATACAATGAGCAGTTCTTC. Translating gives CASSLGTSGTYNEQFF. This chain links TRBV18 with TRBJ2-1; TRBD2 matches at 13 bases. V lost 6 bases, J lost 4 bases, and 6 bases stayed unmatched. The CDR3 contains 16 residues. Germline V lookup: CDR1 KGHSH, CDR2 LQKENI. The whole variable domain, remainder taken from reference TRBV18 and TRBJ2-1, is NAGVMQNPRHLVRRRGQEARLRCSPMKGHSHVYWYRQLPEEGLKFMVYLQKENIIDESGMPKERFSAEFPKEGPSILRIQQVVRGDSAAYFCASSLGTSGTYNEQFFGPGTRLTVL.

Turning to this clone: A read error may be the cause here, since a much bigger clone is one base away. The gene calls are TRBV28 and TRBJ1-5, with 8 bases matching TRBD1. This CDR3 is 14 amino acids long. The germline gives CDR1 MDHEN, CDR2 SYDVKM. CDR3 sequence reads: CASSLRGPNQPRHF. CDR3 DNA: TGTGCCAGCAGTCTCAGGGGGCCCAATCAGCCCCGGCATTTT.

J is TRBJ1-2 and V is TRBV19; D ambiguous. V was shortened by 9 bases and J by 3 bases, with 11 bases between the two germline ends. Germline V gives CDR1 LNHDA, CDR2 SQIVND (reference sequence). CDR3 size: 12 residues. In DNA, the CDR3 is TGTGCCAGCCTAGACCCGGACTATGGCTACACCTTC. This encodes CASLDPDYGYTF.

The chain uses TRBV28 and TRBJ2-4; D remains unclear. Between the trimmed V and J ends, which lost 2 bases and 8 bases, there was a span of 4 bases. Germline assignment: CDR1 MDHEN and CDR2 SYDVKM. This CDR3 is 11 amino acids long. CDR3 loop: CASSLRDIQYF. In nucleotides, the CDR3 is TGTGCCAGCAGTTTAAGGGACATTCAGTACTTC.

This clone has only one observation. This chain links TRBV29-1 with TRBJ2-2, with 7 positions matching TRBD2. The ends lost 5 bases at V and 6 bases at J; junction bases unmatched: 6. The germline CDR1 and CDR2 sequences are SQVTM and ANQGSEA. This CDR3 has 13 amino acids. CDR3 sequence (DNA): TGCAGCGTTTTTTCAGGGAGGGCCGGGGAGCTGTTTTTT. Encoded protein: CSVFSGRAGELFF.

This clone was seen once. The rearrangement links TRBV5-8 to TRBJ2-7; D is possibly TRBD2 (5 bases). The ends were cut back, 4 bases at V and 2 bases at J, with 10 bases in the middle. This CDR3 has 13 amino acids. Germline assignment: CDR1 SGHTS and CDR2 YDEGEE. CDR3 nucleotide sequence: TGTGCCAGCAGCCCCCCGGGGACCTACGAGCAGTACTTC. Its protein is CASSPPGTYEQYF.

The chain is built from TRBV5-1 and TRBJ1-2; possible D gene TRBD1, 6 bases. Germline loops: CDR1 SGHRS, CDR2 YFSETQ. The germline V and J ends were trimmed by 4 bases and 2 bases, with 15 bases remaining between them. CDR3 length: 15 residues. DNA of the CDR3: TGCGCCAGCAGCCCGCCAAACAGGGCAAACTATGGCTACACCTTC. Translating it yields CASSPPNRANYGYTF.

The genes are TRBV18 and TRBJ1-5, with 7 bases lining up with TRBD1. The CDR3 sequence is 13 residues long. The germline V gene encodes CDR1 KGHSH and CDR2 LQKENI. V lost 5 bases and J lost 10; bases outside the gene matches: 8. CDR3 sequence: CASSDRDTYPQHF. DNA for the CDR3: TGTGCCAGCTCAGACAGGGACACTTACCCCCAGCATTTT.

The chain recombines TRBV7-9 with TRBJ1-6, with 8 bases matching TRBD1. Unmatched junction bases numbered 4, after V lost 5 bases and J lost 7 bases. The V gene's germline CDR1 is SEHNR and CDR2 FQNEAQ (reference sequence). There are 14 residues in the CDR3. The CDR3 coding sequence is TGTGCCAGCAGCCTGACAGGGGAAAATTCACCCCTCCACTTT. Its protein product is CASSLTGENSPLHF.

The chain joins TRBV5-1 to TRBJ2-7; TRBD1 agrees at 10 bases. The CDR3 length is 15 residues. From germline, CDR1 is SGHRS and CDR2 YFSETQ. With V trimmed by 4 bases and J by 2 bases, 6 bases remained unmatched. Here the CDR3 reads CASSLLDRGAYEQYF. The CDR3 nucleotides are TGCGCCAGCAGCCTACTGGACAGGGGGGCCTACGAGCAGTACTTC.

This chain connects TRBV5-1 to TRBJ1-4; the match to TRBD1 covers 8 bases. Trimming at V came to 3 bases and at J to 8 bases, leaving 12 bases not matched to a gene. CDR1 is SGHRS and CDR2 is YFSETQ in the germline V gene. The CDR3 runs to 16 residues. The DNA for the CDR3 is TGCGCCAGCAGCTCCCCTAACGACAGGGGCAGCGAAAAACTGTTTTTT. Translating gives CASSSPNDRGSEKLFF.

With regard to this clone: At one end, the junction sequence differs from germline, possibly due to a read error. The V and J genes are TRBV7-2 and TRBJ1-1; D remains ambiguous. The CDR3 extends over 15 amino acids. CDR1 and CDR2 (germline): SGHTA, FQGNSA. CDR3 coding DNA: TGTGCCAGCAGCCTAGCCCAGGTCCTGAACACTGAAGCTTTCTTT. Amino acids: CASSLAQVLNTEAFF.

The genes are TRBV5-1 and TRBJ2-3; 12 nucleotides match TRBD2. This CDR3 contains 15 residues. Germline lookup yields CDR1 SGHRS and CDR2 YFSETQ. V trimming: 6 bases; J trimming: 4 bases; junction bases outside the gene matches: 6. The CDR3 spells CASNLAGGPSDTQYF. CDR3 DNA: TGCGCCAGCAACCTAGCGGGGGGGCCGTCAGATACGCAGTATTTT.

This clone occurred once. This chain joins TRBV7-3 and TRBJ1-2, with D possibly TRBD1 on 5 matching bases. V was trimmed by 4 bases and J by 8 bases, leaving 20 bases between them. This CDR3 has 15 amino acids. Germline V gene sequence: CDR1 SGHTA, CDR2 FQGTGA. The CDR3 is CASSSWGLLAGGYTF. Written as DNA, the CDR3 is TGTGCCAGCAGCTCTTGGGGACTATTGGCGGGCGGCTACACCTTC.

This chain connects TRBV4-3 to TRBJ2-2; D is perhaps TRBD1 or TRBD2 (5 bases each). Trimming pared 0 bases from V and 7 bases from J, leaving 15 bases between. Germline V gene data show CDR1 as LGHNA and CDR2 as YSLEER. The CDR3 runs to 16 residues. CDR3 in amino acids: CASSQDLGEKVGELFF. Written as DNA, the CDR3 is TGCGCCAGCAGCCAAGATCTGGGGGAAAAGGTCGGGGAGCTGTTTTTT.

Regarding this clone: The same CDR3 also results from other DNA sequences found in this sample. The chain couples TRBV30 to TRBJ2-1, with D uncertain. Looked up from germline, CDR1 is GTSNPN and CDR2 is SVGIG (reference sequence). This CDR3 has 11 amino acids. The V end lost 3 bases, the J end lost 3 bases, and 3 bases lay between the germline ends. The CDR3 nucleotides read TGTGCCTGGAGCCTCTACAATGAGCAGTTCTTC. It yields the protein CAWSLYNEQFF.

This clone is a singleton in its sample. The J gene is TRBJ2-1, the V gene TRBV29-1; TRBD1 or TRBD2 may be the D gene (6 bases each). The germline V gene encodes CDR1 SQVTM and CDR2 ANQGSEA. This CDR3 contains 13 residues. V was clipped by 3 bases and J by 6 bases, with 12 bases between them. The chain's CDR3 is CSVDGGPGNEQFF. CDR3 DNA: TGCAGCGTTGATGGGGGGCCAGGCAATGAGCAGTTCTTC.